This T cell receptor beta chain is drawn from a study of shared clonotypes between healthy human individuals. Donors had no recently reported acute infections or vaccinations and were HIV-negative. CD4+ cell separation produced CD45RA+ naive and CD45RA-negative memory subsets. The ends were cut back, 0 bases at V and 4 bases at J, with 15 bases in the middle. The CDR3 is 16 residues long. Germline values: CDR1 MNHEY, CDR2 SVGAGI. Replicate PCRs run on sorted subsets employed roughly 180 ng DNA, roughly 30,000 T cell genomes. As processed by the authors: Junction-only immunoSEQ sequences carried no quality scores, so filtering differed. Method: immunoSEQ multiplex PCR; TCRdb's copy keeps in-frame clones and lacks some. V, J and clone size are those of that table, while D and trimming were read from the DNA. The data hold millions of clones, with about 92% observed a single time.

The sequence derives from a young man in good health. Some clones in this sample may be carry-over from other donors' samples. This rearrangement joins TRBV6-5 to TRBJ1-2, with D hard to call. Sequencing was done on a sample of naive CD4+ T cells from PBMCs. As to subset: CD45RA+ positively selected. The CDR3 spells CASSYSIFNGVYGYTF. CDR3 nucleotides: TGTGCCAGCAGTTACTCGATTTTTAACGGAGTCTATGGCTACACCTTC.